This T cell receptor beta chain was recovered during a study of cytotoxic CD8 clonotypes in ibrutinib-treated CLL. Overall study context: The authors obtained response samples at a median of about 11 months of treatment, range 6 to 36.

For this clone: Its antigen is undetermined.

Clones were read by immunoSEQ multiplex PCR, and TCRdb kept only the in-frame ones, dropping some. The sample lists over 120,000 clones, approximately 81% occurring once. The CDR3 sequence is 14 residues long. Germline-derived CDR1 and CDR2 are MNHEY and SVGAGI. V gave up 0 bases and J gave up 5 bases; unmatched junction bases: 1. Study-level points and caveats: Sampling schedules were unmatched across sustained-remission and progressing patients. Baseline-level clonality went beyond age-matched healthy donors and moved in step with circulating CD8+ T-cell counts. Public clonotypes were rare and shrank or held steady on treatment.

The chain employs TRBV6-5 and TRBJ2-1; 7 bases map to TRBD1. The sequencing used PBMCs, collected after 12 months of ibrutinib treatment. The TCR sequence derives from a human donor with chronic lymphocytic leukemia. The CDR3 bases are TGTGCCAGCAGTTACTCGACAGGGAACAATGAGCAGTTCTTC. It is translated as CASSYSTGNNEQFF.